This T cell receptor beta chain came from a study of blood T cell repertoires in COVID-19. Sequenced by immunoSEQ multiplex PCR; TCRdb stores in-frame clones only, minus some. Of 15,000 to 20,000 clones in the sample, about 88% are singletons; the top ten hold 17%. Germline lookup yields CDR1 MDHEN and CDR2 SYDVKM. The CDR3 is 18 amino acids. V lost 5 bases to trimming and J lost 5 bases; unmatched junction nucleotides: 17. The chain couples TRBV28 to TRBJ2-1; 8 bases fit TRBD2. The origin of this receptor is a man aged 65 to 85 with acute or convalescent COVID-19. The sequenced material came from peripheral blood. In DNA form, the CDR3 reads TGTGCCAGCAGTAAAGCCCAGGGACTAGGCTCTTTTGACAATGAGCAGTTCTTC. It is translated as CASSKAQGLGSFDNEQFF.